The present entry profiles one T cell receptor beta chain with its context. Trimming cost V 3 bases and J 5 bases, with 10 bases left between them. This CDR3 has 14 residues. Germline V lookup: CDR1 ENHRY, CDR2 SYGVKD. Profiling relied on immunoSEQ multiplex PCR, and the TCRdb table lists in-frame clones only, not all of them. The sample yields about 51,000 clones, 84% seen once. These data belong to a study of OX40 agonist ivuxolimab in advanced cancers. V gene TRBV10-3 combines with J gene TRBJ1-4; weak D call: TRBD1 (6 bases). Sequencing was performed on CD4+ or CD8+ T cells sorted from blood, taken in a trial of the OX40 agonist ivuxolimab. This receptor was obtained from an adult with an advanced solid tumor such as melanoma, head and neck, liver or kidney cancer. The CDR3 is CAISELGGNEKLFF. For the CDR3, the DNA is TGTGCCATCAGTGAATTAGGGGGAAATGAAAAACTGTTTTTT.